These 5 T cell receptor beta chains were all obtained from the same sample, sequenced in a study of blood T cell repertoires in COVID-19. Clones were read by immunoSEQ multiplex PCR, and TCRdb kept only the in-frame ones, dropping some. The sample has more than 35,000 clones, roughly nine tenths seen once. The sequenced sample was peripheral blood. Source of these receptors: a woman aged 25 to 45 in a cohort sampled during active COVID-19.

The rearrangement joins TRBV11-3 to TRBJ2-7; D gene ambiguous. The CDR3 contains 13 residues. Trimming cost V 3 bases and J 0 bases, with 6 bases left between them. Germline V gives CDR1 SGHNT, CDR2 YENEEA. The CDR3 region is CASSLQDSYEQYF. The CDR3 nucleotides are TGTGCCAGCAGCTTGCAGGACTCCTACGAGCAGTACTTC.

The chain uses TRBV19 and TRBJ1-3; D remains unclear. The CDR3 consists of 17 residues. CDR1 and CDR2 from the germline V gene are LNHDA and SQIVND (reference sequence). V was pared by 6 bases and J by 0 bases, with 18 bases between. The CDR3 sequence is CASSLLRVPYSGNTIYF. The DNA of the CDR3 is TGTGCCAGTAGCCTGTTAAGAGTGCCCTACTCTGGAAACACCATATATTTT.

The gene calls are TRBV7-2 and TRBJ1-5, with 7 bases lining up with TRBD1. Unmatched junction bases numbered 8, after V lost 6 bases and J lost 6 bases. Germline values: CDR1 SGHTA, CDR2 FQGNSA. This CDR3 has 14 residues. Here the CDR3 reads CASSSQGGGQPQHF. The CDR3 nucleotides read TGTGCCAGCAGTTCTCAGGGGGGAGGTCAGCCCCAGCATTTT.

The genes are TRBV9 and TRBJ2-1; 9 bases are shared with TRBD2. V lost 2 bases, J lost 3 bases, and 0 bases stayed unmatched. The CDR3 covers 14 residues. Germline loops: CDR1 SGDLS, CDR2 YYNGEE. The CDR3 nucleotides read TGTGCCAGCAGCGTTAGCGGGAGCTACAATGAGCAGTTCTTC. This sequence encodes CASSVSGSYNEQFF.

This clone was counted once. The chain uses TRBV28 and TRBJ1-1; D not certain. The CDR3 length is 14 residues. The V gene's germline CDR1 is MDHEN and CDR2 SYDVKM. Trimming pared 3 bases from V and 1 base from J, leaving 9 bases between. This CDR3 reads CASSLGRPNTEAFF. As DNA, the CDR3 is TGTGCCAGCAGTTTGGGCAGGCCGAACACTGAAGCTTTCTTT. The whole variable domain, filled in from reference TRBV28 and TRBJ1-1, reads DVKVTQSSRYLVKRTGEKVFLECVQDMDHENMFWYRQDPGLGLRLIYFSYDVKMKEKGDIPEGYSVSREKKERFSLILESASTNQTSMYLCASSLGRPNTEAFFGQGTRLTVV.